These T cell receptor beta chains were read from a single sample in a study of radiation and T cells in renal cell carcinoma. Using immunoSEQ multiplex PCR, the repertoire was profiled, and TCRdb retains in-frame clones only, with some absent. Here the sample spans 130,000 or so clones, approximately 87% being singletons. Sequencing was performed on blood, taken from a patient whose treatment included radiotherapy and nephrectomy. The receptors derive from a woman aged 45-60 years with renal cell carcinoma. CDR3s include the opening cysteine and the closing phenylalanine or tryptophan. Clone size is not always given. Where it is, it says once, few, many or a class for expanded clones.

J,size,V,CDR3
TRBJ1-3,few,TRBV5-4,CASSLDRFSGNTIYF
TRBJ2-1,-,TRBV9,CASSVDLEGDEQFF
TRBJ2-7,-,TRBV28,CASSLVGEGSYEQYF
TRBJ1-5,-,TRBV7-8,CASSLGRVPTQPQHF
TRBJ1-2,-,TRBV6-5,CASRSTGISNYGYTF
TRBJ2-1,-,TRBV2,CASRASGFNEQFF
TRBJ1-2,-,TRBV7-2,CASSSRVYRFCTF
TRBJ1-2,-,TRBV15,CATSRDLGDIGNYGYTF
TRBJ1-5,-,TRBV19,CASSMGLTGFSNQPQHF
TRBJ1-2,-,TRBV5-4,CASSVTGGDLGGYTF
TRBJ2-5,-,TRBV5-1,CASTPDSYQETQYF
TRBJ1-2,-,TRBV14,CASSPGDYGYTF
TRBJ2-7,-,TRBV2,CATLTGDLSYEQYF
TRBJ2-7,-,TRBV4-3,CASSQFSGRSYEQYF
TRBJ1-2,-,TRBV4-2,CASSQEFDREVLGYTF
TRBJ2-7,-,TRBV7-2,CASSLNEKDLHYF
TRBJ1-2,few,TRBV27,CASSLSTGGAYGYTF
TRBJ2-7,-,TRBV15,CATSIYLPGSGDEQYF
TRBJ2-7,-,TRBV6-1,CASSEFGIGYSSYEQYF
TRBJ2-1,-,TRBV5-1,CASSRWTSGGNNEQFF
TRBJ2-3,-,TRBV18,CASSPVGDTQYF
TRBJ1-2,-,TRBV7-8,CASSLARRFGYGYTF
TRBJ2-7,-,TRBV5-6,CASSVLTDQSAEQYF
TRBJ1-4,-,TRBV6-1,CASSGIRTNEKLFF
TRBJ1-1,-,TRBV15,CATSREGGWNTEAFF
TRBJ2-3,once,TRBV30,CAWGLKRDTQYF
TRBJ2-2,-,TRBV2,CASSMDGVNTGELFF
TRBJ2-5,-,TRBV6-6,CASSYRQGTQYF
TRBJ2-3,-,TRBV25-1,CASSARTPWGSFLDTQYF
TRBJ1-6,few,TRBV6-1,CASSETSGVNSPLHF
TRBJ2-5,-,TRBV2,CASSDRNLGGASETQYF
TRBJ2-7,-,TRBV5-3,CARSLYTGQVAYEQYF
TRBJ1-1,-,TRBV5-6,CASSRGGQANTEAFF
TRBJ1-6,-,TRBV5-5,CASSPITGGNSPLHF
TRBJ2-7,-,TRBV7-2,CASSLAGGAVYEQYF
TRBJ2-1,-,TRBV7-2,CASSLGRGVYNEQFF
TRBJ1-6,-,TRBV27,CASSLWGGNSPLHF
TRBJ2-7,-,TRBV10-1,CASSEYDKSYEQYF
TRBJ1-1,-,TRBV15,CATSRGWDTEAFF
TRBJ2-2,-,TRBV25-1,CASRGDRGAGELFF
TRBJ2-5,-,TRBV6-5,CASSHSGGARQETQYF
TRBJ1-1,-,TRBV19,CASSIRENTEAFF
TRBJ1-1,few,TRBV29-1,CSVDRNTEAFF
TRBJ2-7,-,TRBV10-1,CASSEYASGTSYEQYF
TRBJ2-7,-,TRBV7-9,CASSLDYEQYF
TRBJ2-7,-,TRBV19,CASSTYRAPSEQYF